A single sample is the source of the 22 T cell receptor beta chains below, sequenced in a study of blood T cell repertoires in COVID-19. The repertoire was sequenced with immunoSEQ multiplex PCR; TCRdb's copy has only in-frame clones and lacks some. Here the sample spans around 190,000 clones, roughly 84% being singletons. Sequencing used peripheral blood. These receptors were obtained from a human donor in a cohort sampled during active COVID-19.

V and J are TRBV5-6 and TRBJ2-2; 7 positions match TRBD1. The CDR3 consists of 15 residues. Germline V lookup: CDR1 SGHDT, CDR2 YYEEEE. The ends lost 4 bases at V and 2 bases at J; junction bases unmatched: 5. The CDR3, as DNA: TGTGCCAGCAGCCATCGGGACAGAAACACCGGGGAGCTGTTTTTT. This encodes CASSHRDRNTGELFF. Full variable domain (remainder filled in from reference TRBV5-6 and TRBJ2-2): DAGVTQSPTHLIKTRGQQVTLRCSPKSGHDTVSWYQQALGQGPQFIFQYYEEEERQRGNFPDRFSGHQFPNYSSELNVNALLLGDSALYLCASSHRDRNTGELFFGEGSRLTVL.

This clone was seen once. CDR3 region: CASSIGAGYPGELFF. CDR3 DNA sequence: TGTGCCAGTAGTATAGGCGCCGGTTACCCGGGGGAGCTGTTTTTT. The rearrangement joins TRBV19 to TRBJ2-2, with D uncertain. Germline V gene sequence: CDR1 LNHDA, CDR2 SQIVND (reference sequence). The CDR3 length is 15 residues. With 1 base removed from V and 8 bases from J, the gap between germline ends came to 14 bases.

This chain links TRBV2 with TRBJ2-5, with 10 bases lining up with TRBD1. The CDR3 is 14 residues long. The V and J ends lost 9 bases and 7 bases, in that order; junction bases with no gene match: 11. Germline V gives CDR1 SNHLY, CDR2 FYNNEI. The CDR3 sequence is CASRTGGDAWTQYF. CDR3 bases: TGTGCCAGTAGGACAGGGGGAGACGCATGGACCCAGTACTTC. Together with reference TRBV2 and TRBJ2-5, the CDR3 gives the full variable domain: EPEVTQTPSHQVTQMGQEVILRCVPISNHLYFYWYRQILGQKVEFLVSFYNNEISEKSEIFDDQFSVERPDGSNFTLKIRSTKLEDSAMYFCASRTGGDAWTQYFGPGTRLLVL.

The V and J genes are TRBV5-1 and TRBJ2-2, with 10 bases lining up with TRBD2. Germline CDR1 SGHRS, CDR2 YFSETQ. The CDR3 covers 18 residues. Trimming removed 4 bases from V and 2 bases from J; junction bases left unmatched: 11. CDR3 in amino acids: CASSPGVAGGPNTGELFF. DNA for the CDR3: TGCGCCAGCAGCCCGGGGGTAGCGGGAGGACCTAACACCGGGGAGCTGTTTTTT.

The chain combines TRBV24-1 with TRBJ2-1; 16 bases align to TRBD2. The germline CDR1 and CDR2 sequences are KGHDR and SFDVKD. V trimming: 4 bases; J trimming: 9 bases; junction bases outside the gene matches: 8. This CDR3 region has 17 residues. The CDR3 loop reads CATSDWGLAGGPFEQFF. In DNA, the CDR3 is TGTGCCACCAGTGACTGGGGACTAGCGGGAGGGCCTTTTGAGCAGTTCTTC.

This clone appeared many times. CDR3 coding DNA: TGTGCCAGCAGCCATGACAGGGGGCAGGAGCAGTACTTC. Its translation: CASSHDRGQEQYF. The genes are TRBV7-8 and TRBJ2-7, with 10 bases identical to TRBD1. CDR1 is SGHVS and CDR2 is FQNEAQ in the germline V gene. V lost 5 bases and J lost 7; bases outside the gene matches: 5. This CDR3 has 13 residues.

Here the CDR3 reads CASSRLTGPTSYNEQFF. CDR3 in DNA: TGCGCCAGCAGCCGTTTGACAGGTCCGACCTCCTACAATGAGCAGTTCTTC. The chain links TRBV4-1 to TRBJ2-1, with D perhaps TRBD1 (6 bases). The germline CDR1 and CDR2 sequences are MGHRA and YSYEKL. Trimming took off 4 bases at V and 0 bases at J, with 16 bases between the two ends. This CDR3 is 17 amino acids long.

The chain couples TRBV5-1 to TRBJ1-4, with a tentative D call TRBD1 (6 bases). The CDR3 is 15 amino acids. Germline values: CDR1 SGHRS, CDR2 YFSETQ. Trimming shortened V by 4 bases and J by 8 bases, and 18 bases separated the two germline ends. CDR3 nucleotides: TGCGCCAGCAGCCCCCGTGGGGGGGCGGAGGAAAAACTGTTTTTT. Residues: CASSPRGGAEEKLFF.

The chain couples TRBV28 to TRBJ1-5, with 7 bases matching TRBD1. The V and J ends lost 3 bases and 9 bases, in that order; junction bases with no gene match: 8. The CDR3 totals 14 residues. Germline V gene data show CDR1 as MDHEN and CDR2 as SYDVKM. This chain's CDR3 is CASSLTGNSPPQHF. DNA for the CDR3: TGTGCCAGCAGTTTGACAGGGAATTCTCCGCCCCAGCATTTT.

This clone was counted at least ten times. The chain has TRBV19 and TRBJ2-7; 10 positions agree with TRBD1. The V and J ends lost 2 bases and 7 bases, in that order; junction bases with no gene match: 5. Germline CDR1 and CDR2: LNHDA and SQIVND (reference sequence). This CDR3 region has 14 residues. The CDR3 region has the DNA TGTGCCAGTAGTATACGACAGGGGGCCTGGGAGCAGTACTTC. Protein product: CASSIRQGAWEQYF.

The chain employs TRBV19 and TRBJ1-5, with D possibly matching TRBD1 (5 bases). This CDR3 is built from 15 residues. Germline V lookup: CDR1 LNHDA, CDR2 SQIVND (reference sequence). Trimming removed 5 bases at V and 4 bases at J, with 15 bases between. CDR3 amino acids: CASSPDGQTNQPQHF. In nucleotides, the CDR3 is TGTGCCAGTAGTCCCGACGGACAAACGAATCAGCCCCAGCATTTT.

The chain combines TRBV5-4 with TRBJ1-1, with a tentative D call TRBD1 (5 bases). This CDR3 has 17 residues. With 0 bases removed from V and 0 bases from J, the gap between germline ends came to 15 bases. Looked up from germline, CDR1 is SGHNT and CDR2 is YYREEE (reference sequence). The CDR3 coding sequence is TGTGCCAGCAGCTTGGATCTCTGGGGCTACCTGAACACTGAAGCTTTCTTT. Protein sequence: CASSLDLWGYLNTEAFF.

The rearrangement links TRBV11-2 to TRBJ1-2; 9 bases are a match to TRBD1. CDR1 and CDR2 from the germline V gene are SGHAT and FQNNGV. The ends lost 5 bases at V and 4 bases at J; junction bases unmatched: 8. This CDR3 is built from 15 residues. The CDR3, as DNA: TGTGCCAGCAGCCCGGGGACAGGGTATGTCTATGGCTACACCTTC. It codes for CASSPGTGYVYGYTF. Combining the CDR3 with reference TRBV11-2 and TRBJ1-2 gives the whole variable domain EAGVAQSPRYKIIEKRQSVAFWCNPISGHATLYWYQQILGQGPKLLIQFQNNGVVDDSQLPKDRFSAERLKGVDSTLKIQPAKLEDSAVYLCASSPGTGYVYGYTFGSGTRLTVV.

The V gene is TRBV6-5, the J gene TRBJ2-7; possibly TRBD1 for D (5 bases). In germline, CDR1 is MNHEY, CDR2 SVGAGI. There are 15 residues in the CDR3. V lost 0 bases, J lost 1 base, and 10 bases lay in between. CDR3 DNA sequence: TGTGCCAGCAGTTACTCGGCAGGGATGTCCTACGAGCAGTACTTC. This encodes CASSYSAGMSYEQYF.

On this clone itself: Other DNA sequences from this sample encode an identical CDR3 as well. V and J are TRBV28 and TRBJ1-5, with TRBD1 matching over 10 bases. Unmatched junction bases numbered 9, after V lost 6 bases and J lost 7 bases. Germline V gene lookup returns CDR1 MDHEN and CDR2 SYDVKM. CDR3 length equals 15 residues. The CDR3 loop reads CASSPDRGLGQPQHF. CDR3 sequence (DNA): TGTGCCAGCAGCCCTGACAGGGGGCTAGGACAGCCCCAGCATTTT.

The J gene is TRBJ1-2, the V gene TRBV27, with 7 bases matching TRBD1. The V gene end was trimmed by 6 bases and the J gene end by 4 bases; junction bases not matched to a gene: 8. The germline gives CDR1 MNHEY, CDR2 SMNVEV (reference sequence). The CDR3 totals 14 residues. In DNA, the CDR3 is TGTGCCAGCAGGGGAGACAGGGAGGCCTATGGCTACACCTTC. Translated: CASRGDREAYGYTF.

This chain connects TRBV19 to TRBJ2-1; D might be TRBD1 (5 bases). Between the trimmed V and J ends, which lost 5 bases and 3 bases, there was a span of 11 bases. Germline V CDR1 and CDR2: LNHDA, SQIVND (reference sequence). The CDR3 is 14 amino acids. The CDR3 DNA sequence: TGTGCCAGTAGTCCCCTCCAGGGCTACAATGAGCAGTTCTTC. Its translation is CASSPLQGYNEQFF.

V and J are TRBV6-2 or TRBV6-3 and TRBJ2-1; TRBD2 matches at 14 bases. With V trimmed by 4 bases and J by 7 bases, 9 bases remained unmatched. Germline lookup yields CDR1 MNHEY and CDR2 SVGEGT. This CDR3 comprises 17 residues. The CDR3 DNA reads as TGTGCCAGCAGTTTCGGACTAGCGGGAGGTAGAAGGAATGAGCAGTTCTTC. This sequence encodes CASSFGLAGGRRNEQFF.

The V gene is TRBV4-1, the J gene TRBJ1-4; TRBD1 matches at 7 bases. Germline-derived CDR1 and CDR2 are MGHRA and YSYEKL. This CDR3 has 16 residues. The V segment lost 2 bases and the J segment 7 bases; nucleotides outside the gene matches: 10. The DNA of the CDR3 is TGCGCCAGCAGCCAACGAGTGCGGGACAGACGTGAAAAACTGTTTTTT. Encoded protein: CASSQRVRDRREKLFF.

The chain joins TRBV28 to TRBJ1-5; D gene unclear. In germline, CDR1 is MDHEN, CDR2 SYDVKM. V gave up 9 bases and J gave up 6 bases, with 21 bases separating them. The CDR3 runs 15 residues. As DNA, the CDR3 is TGTGCCAGTAGTATGGTCCTCGGGAGAGTTCAGCCCCAGCATTTT. This codes for CASSMVLGRVQPQHF.

This clone was picked up one time. This sequence joins TRBV2 and TRBJ2-3; the D gene is possibly TRBD2 (7 bases). Germline CDR1 reads SNHLY; CDR2 reads FYNNEI. This CDR3 spans 15 amino acids. V was cut by 10 bases and J by 0 bases, with 17 bases left in between. The CDR3: CATPTRGGSTDTQYF. CDR3 sequence (DNA): TGTGCCACCCCAACGAGGGGGGGAAGCACAGATACGCAGTATTTT. The full variable domain, with the rest looked up from reference TRBV2 and TRBJ2-3, is EPEVTQTPSHQVTQMGQEVILRCVPISNHLYFYWYRQILGQKVEFLVSFYNNEISEKSEIFDDQFSVERPDGSNFTLKIRSTKLEDSAMYFCATPTRGGSTDTQYFGPGTRLTVL.

The chain recombines TRBV19 with TRBJ2-7, with a possible D match to TRBD2 (6 bases). Germline CDR1 and CDR2: LNHDA and SQIVND (reference sequence). Trimming cost V 1 base and J 3 bases, with 16 bases left between them. This CDR3 contains 16 residues. The CDR3 sequence is CASSIALRGTIYEQYF. CDR3 nucleotide sequence: TGTGCCAGTAGTATAGCGTTGCGGGGCACTATCTACGAGCAGTACTTC.